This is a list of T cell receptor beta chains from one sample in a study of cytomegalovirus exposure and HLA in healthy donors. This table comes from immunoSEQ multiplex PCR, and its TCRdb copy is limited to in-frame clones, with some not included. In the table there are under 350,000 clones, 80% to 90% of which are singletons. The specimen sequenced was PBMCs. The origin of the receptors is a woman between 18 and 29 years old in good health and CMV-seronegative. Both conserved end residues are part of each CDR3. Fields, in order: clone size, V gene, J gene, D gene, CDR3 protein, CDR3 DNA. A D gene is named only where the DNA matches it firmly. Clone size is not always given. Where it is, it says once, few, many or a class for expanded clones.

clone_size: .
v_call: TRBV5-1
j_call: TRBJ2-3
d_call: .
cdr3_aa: CASSSGPEGEDTQYF
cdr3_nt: TGCGCCAGCAGCTCCGGCCCCGAAGGGGAAGATACGCAGTATTTT

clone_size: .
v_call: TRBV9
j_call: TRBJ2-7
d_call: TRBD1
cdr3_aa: CASSVGGGLPYEQYF
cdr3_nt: TGTGCCAGCAGCGTAGGAGGGGGCCTACCCTACGAGCAGTACTTC

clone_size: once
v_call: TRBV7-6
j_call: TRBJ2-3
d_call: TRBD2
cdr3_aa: CASSLGAGGYTDTQYF
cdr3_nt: TGTGCCAGCAGCTTAGGGGCGGGGGGATACACAGATACGCAGTATTTT

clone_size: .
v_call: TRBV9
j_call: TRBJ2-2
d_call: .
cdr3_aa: CASSVAGNTGELFF
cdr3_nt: TGTGCCAGCAGCGTAGCAGGGAACACCGGGGAGCTGTTTTTT

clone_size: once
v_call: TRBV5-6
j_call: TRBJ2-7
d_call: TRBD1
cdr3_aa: CASSRTGTGNYEQYF
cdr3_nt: TGTGCCAGCAGCCGAACCGGGACAGGGAACTACGAGCAGTACTTC

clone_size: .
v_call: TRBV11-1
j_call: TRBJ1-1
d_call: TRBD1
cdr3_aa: CASSRGQGRDTEAFF
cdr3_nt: TGTGCCAGCAGCCGGGGACAGGGGAGGGACACTGAAGCTTTCTTT

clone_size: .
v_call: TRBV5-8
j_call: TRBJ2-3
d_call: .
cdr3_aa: CASNVGGATDTQYF
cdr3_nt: TGTGCCAGCAACGTTGGTGGGGCCACAGATACGCAGTATTTT

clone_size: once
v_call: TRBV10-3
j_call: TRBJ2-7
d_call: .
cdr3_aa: CAISELYEQYF
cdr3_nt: TGTGCCATCAGTGAACTCTACGAGCAGTACTTC

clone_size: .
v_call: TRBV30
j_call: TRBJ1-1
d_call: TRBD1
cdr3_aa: CAWSRRTGGNTEAFF
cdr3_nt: TGTGCCTGGAGCCGACGGACAGGGGGGAACACTGAAGCTTTCTTT

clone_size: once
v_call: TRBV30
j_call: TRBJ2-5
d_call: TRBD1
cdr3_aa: CAWSGTGVWETQYF
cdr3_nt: TGTGCCTGGAGTGGGACAGGGGTTTGGGAGACCCAGTACTTC

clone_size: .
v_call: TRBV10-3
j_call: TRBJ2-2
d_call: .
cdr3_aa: CAIRPTGSGDTGELFF
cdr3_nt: TGTGCCATCAGACCTACGGGGTCCGGCGACACCGGGGAGCTGTTTTTT

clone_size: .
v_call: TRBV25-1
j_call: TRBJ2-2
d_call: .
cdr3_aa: CASSDSWFWTENTGELFF
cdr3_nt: TGTGCCAGCAGTGATTCCTGGTTTTGGACAGAGAACACCGGGGAGCTGTTTTTT

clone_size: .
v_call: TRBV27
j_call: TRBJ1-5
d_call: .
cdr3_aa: CASSSGGTHQPQHF
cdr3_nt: TGTGCCAGCAGTTCTGGGGGGACCCATCAGCCCCAGCATTTT

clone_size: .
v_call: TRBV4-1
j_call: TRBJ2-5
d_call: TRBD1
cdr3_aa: CASSHSWTGKDQETQYF
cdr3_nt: TGCGCCAGCAGCCATTCTTGGACAGGTAAAGACCAAGAGACCCAGTACTTC

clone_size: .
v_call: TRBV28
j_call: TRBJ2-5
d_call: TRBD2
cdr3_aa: CASSLGLAGGWETQYF
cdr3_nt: TGTGCCAGCAGTTTGGGACTAGCGGGAGGGTGGGAGACCCAGTACTTC

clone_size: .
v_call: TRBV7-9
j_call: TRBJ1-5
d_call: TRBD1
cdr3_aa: CASSLTGQGDQPQHF
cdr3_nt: TGTGCCAGCAGCTTGACGGGACAGGGGGATCAGCCCCAGCATTTT

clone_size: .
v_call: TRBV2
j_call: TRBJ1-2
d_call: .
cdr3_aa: CASSEAPGGYWGYTF
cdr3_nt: TGTGCCAGCAGTGAAGCGCCGGGGGGGTACTGGGGCTACACCTTC

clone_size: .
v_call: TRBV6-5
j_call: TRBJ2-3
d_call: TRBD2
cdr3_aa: CASSLTSGRGDTQYF
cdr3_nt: TGTGCCAGCAGTTTGACTAGCGGGAGGGGGGATACGCAGTATTTT

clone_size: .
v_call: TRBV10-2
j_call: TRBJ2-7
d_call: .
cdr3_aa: CASSEYRDYEQYF
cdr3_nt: TGCGCCAGCAGTGAATACCGGGACTACGAGCAGTACTTC

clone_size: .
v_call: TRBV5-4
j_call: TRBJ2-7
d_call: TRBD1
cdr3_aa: CASSLPGQGVYEQYF
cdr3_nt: TGTGCCAGCAGCTTGCCGGGACAGGGGGTCTACGAGCAGTACTTC

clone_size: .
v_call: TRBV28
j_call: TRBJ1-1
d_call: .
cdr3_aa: CASSDGVLRAGVEAFF
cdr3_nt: TGTGCCAGCAGCGACGGCGTTTTGAGGGCTGGGGTTGAAGCTTTCTTT

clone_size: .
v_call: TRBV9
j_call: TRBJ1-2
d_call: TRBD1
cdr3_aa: CASSDGYRGGGYTF
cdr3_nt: TGTGCCAGCAGCGACGGCTACAGGGGTGGGGGCTACACCTTC

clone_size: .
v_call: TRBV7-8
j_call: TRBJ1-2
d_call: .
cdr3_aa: CASSLSGPNYGYTF
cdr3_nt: TGTGCCAGCAGCTTATCAGGGCCAAACTATGGCTACACCTTC

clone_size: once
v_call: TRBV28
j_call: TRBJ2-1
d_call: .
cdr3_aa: CASSLAGGRYNEQFF
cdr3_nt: TGTGCCAGCAGTTTGGCAGGGGGGAGGTACAATGAGCAGTTCTTC

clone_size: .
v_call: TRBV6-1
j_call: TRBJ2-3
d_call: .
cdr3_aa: CASDRTSTDTQYF
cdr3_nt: TGTGCCAGTGACAGAACTAGCACAGATACGCAGTATTTT

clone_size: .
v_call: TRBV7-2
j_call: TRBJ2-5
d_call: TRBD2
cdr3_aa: CASSFGGGETQYF
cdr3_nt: TGTGCCAGCAGCTTTGGGGGGGGTGAGACCCAGTACTTC

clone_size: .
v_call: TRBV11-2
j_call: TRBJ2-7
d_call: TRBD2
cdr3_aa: CASSLGPRTSGGDYEQYF
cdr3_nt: TGTGCCAGCAGCTTAGGCCCTCGGACTAGCGGGGGGGATTACGAGCAGTACTTC

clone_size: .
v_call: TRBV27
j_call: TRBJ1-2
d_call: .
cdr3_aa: CASSRGEGRGWEGGYTF
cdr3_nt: TGTGCCAGCAGTCGGGGCGAGGGCCGCGGTTGGGAGGGTGGCTACACCTTC

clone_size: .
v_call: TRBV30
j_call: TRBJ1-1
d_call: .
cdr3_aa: CAWGGVPEAFF
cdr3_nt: TGTGCCTGGGGGGGGGTACCCGAAGCTTTCTTT

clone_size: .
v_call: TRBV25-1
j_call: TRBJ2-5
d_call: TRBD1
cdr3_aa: CASSSSRTGGLGETQYF
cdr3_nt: TGTGCCAGCAGTAGTAGCCGGACAGGGGGCTTGGGAGAGACCCAGTACTTC

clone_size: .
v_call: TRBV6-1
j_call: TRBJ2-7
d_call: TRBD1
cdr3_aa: CASSEVVTGVEQYF
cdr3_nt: TGTGCCAGCAGTGAAGTAGTGACAGGGGTCGAGCAGTACTTC

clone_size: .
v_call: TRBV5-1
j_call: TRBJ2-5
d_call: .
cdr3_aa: CASSFEETQYF
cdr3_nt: TGCGCCAGCAGCTTCGAAGAGACCCAGTACTTC

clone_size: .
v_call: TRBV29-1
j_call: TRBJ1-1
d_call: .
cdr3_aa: CSVEGSPQAEAFF
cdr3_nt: TGCAGCGTTGAAGGGTCCCCCCAGGCTGAAGCTTTCTTT

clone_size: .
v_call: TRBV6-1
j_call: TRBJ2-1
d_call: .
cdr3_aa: CASSAYRGGPYNEQFF
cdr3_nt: TGTGCCAGCAGTGCCTACAGGGGAGGCCCCTACAATGAGCAGTTCTTC

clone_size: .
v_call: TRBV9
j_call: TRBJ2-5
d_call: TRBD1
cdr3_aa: CASSHRTGGGETQYF
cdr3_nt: TGTGCCAGCAGCCACCGGACAGGGGGTGGGGAGACCCAGTACTTC

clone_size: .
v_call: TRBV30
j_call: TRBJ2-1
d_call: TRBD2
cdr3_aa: CAWSVLGAREGLENEQFF
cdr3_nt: TGTGCCTGGAGTGTACTGGGGGCCCGGGAGGGGCTTGAGAATGAGCAGTTCTTC

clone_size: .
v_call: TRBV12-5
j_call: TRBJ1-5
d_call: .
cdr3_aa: CASGLVRGQQINQPQHF
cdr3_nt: TGTGCTAGTGGTTTGGTAAGGGGTCAGCAAATCAATCAGCCCCAGCATTTT

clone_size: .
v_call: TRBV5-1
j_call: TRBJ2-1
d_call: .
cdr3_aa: CASRMSASAYNEQFF
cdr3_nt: TGCGCCAGCAGGATGTCGGCTAGCGCTTACAATGAGCAGTTCTTC

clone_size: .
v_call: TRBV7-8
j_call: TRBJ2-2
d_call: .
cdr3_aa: CASSWTANTGELFF
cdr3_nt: TGTGCCAGCAGCTGGACAGCAAACACCGGGGAGCTGTTTTTT

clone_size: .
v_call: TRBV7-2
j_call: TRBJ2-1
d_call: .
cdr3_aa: CASSLGGLNEQFF
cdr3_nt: TGTGCCAGCAGCTTAGGAGGACTCAATGAGCAGTTCTTC

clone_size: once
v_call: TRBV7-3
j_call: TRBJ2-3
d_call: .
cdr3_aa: CASSLTGGGTDTQYF
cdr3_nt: TGTGCCAGCAGCTTAACGGGCGGGGGCACAGATACGCAGTATTTT

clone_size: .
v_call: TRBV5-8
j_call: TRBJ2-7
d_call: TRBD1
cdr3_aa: CASSWGTGDYEQYF
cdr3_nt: TGTGCCAGCAGCTGGGGGACAGGGGACTACGAGCAGTACTTC

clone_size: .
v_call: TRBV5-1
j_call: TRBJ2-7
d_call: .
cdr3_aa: CASSLGQNSYEQYF
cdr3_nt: TGCGCCAGCAGCTTGGGACAGAACTCCTACGAGCAGTACTTC

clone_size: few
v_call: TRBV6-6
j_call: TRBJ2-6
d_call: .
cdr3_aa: CATTPSKVLTF
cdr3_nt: TGTGCCACCACCCCTAGCAAGGTCCTGACTTTC